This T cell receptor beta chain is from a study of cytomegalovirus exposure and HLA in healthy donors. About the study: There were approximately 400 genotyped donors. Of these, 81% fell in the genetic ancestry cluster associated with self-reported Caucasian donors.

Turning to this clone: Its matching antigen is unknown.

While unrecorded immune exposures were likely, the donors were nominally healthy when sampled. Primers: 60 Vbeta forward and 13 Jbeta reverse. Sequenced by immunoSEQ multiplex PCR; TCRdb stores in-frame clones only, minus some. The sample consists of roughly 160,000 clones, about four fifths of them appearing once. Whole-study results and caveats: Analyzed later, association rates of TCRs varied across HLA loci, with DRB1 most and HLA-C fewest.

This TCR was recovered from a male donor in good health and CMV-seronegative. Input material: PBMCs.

The CDR3 nucleotides read TGTGCCAGCAGACGAGGTCTTAACTATGGCTACACCTTC. Translated, it gives CASRRGLNYGYTF. The V gene is TRBV27, the J gene TRBJ1-2; no reliable D call. The CDR3 loop spans 13 amino acids. Trimming removed 6 bases at V and 1 base at J, with 9 bases between. Per the germline V gene, CDR1 is MNHEY and CDR2 is SMNVEV (reference sequence).